The 3 T cell receptor beta chains listed next were all sequenced from one sample in a study of spatial heterogeneity in lung cancer. Time point: blood at routine non-recurrence follow-up after resection. TCRdb fed the 5' RACE reads into MiXCR, producing one record per CDR3 protein. The sample holds about 120,000 distinct CDR3 sequences, approximately 11% seen once. The sample was PBMCs, taken at follow-up. The receptors were gathered from a female donor with early-stage non-small cell lung cancer.

This clonotype was seen a handful of times. The rearrangement uses TRBV27 and TRBJ2-7; D might be TRBD1 (6 bases). This CDR3 contains 12 residues. Germline V gene lookup returns CDR1 MNHEY and CDR2 SMNVEV (reference sequence). Trimming stripped 6 bases from V and 9 bases from J, with 15 bases between. CDR3 protein: CASSDRFRAQYF. CDR3 nucleotide sequence: TGTGCCAGCAGCGACAGGTTTCGGGCGCAGTACTTC.

The chain joins TRBV29-1 to TRBJ2-1; TRBD2 matches 9 bases. The CDR3 length is 16 residues. Losses at the gene ends were 5 bases for V and 0 bases for J; bases not matched to a gene: 8. Germline-derived CDR1 and CDR2 are SQVTM and ANQGSEA. CDR3 loop: CSVLTSGRSSYNEQFF. CDR3 DNA: TGCAGCGTTCTTACTAGCGGGCGGAGCTCCTACAATGAGCAGTTCTTC.

This clonotype was found a few times. The chain is built from TRBV29-1 and TRBJ2-1, with 7 positions matching TRBD2. Germline V gives CDR1 SQVTM, CDR2 ANQGSEA. V gave up 1 base and J gave up 4 bases; unmatched junction bases: 10. The CDR3 spans 16 residues. The CDR3 bases are TGCAGCGTTGAAGCCCCCCGCGCGGGAGCTTACAATGAGCAGTTCTTC. The encoded protein is CSVEAPRAGAYNEQFF.